One sample yielded the 4 T cell receptor beta chains listed below, sequenced in a study of response to subunit inactivated influenza vaccine. Each CDR3 protein is one row after TCRdb ran MiXCR on the RT-PCR reads. The data show over 750,000 distinct CDR3 sequences, about 20% seen once. The specimen was PBMCs from blood, collected 5 to 6 days after vaccination. All receptors derive from a man aged 45-65 years who received an inactivated influenza vaccine.

V is TRBV6-1 and J is TRBJ2-5; no firm D call. CDR1 MNHNS and CDR2 SASEGT come from the germline V gene. With 7 bases removed from V and 3 bases from J, the gap between germline ends came to 18 bases. This CDR3 has 15 residues. The CDR3 DNA is TGTGCCAGCACTCCCGACCCCCGGGCCGAAGAGACCCAGTACTTC. Translating it yields CASTPDPRAEETQYF.

The J gene is TRBJ2-5, the V gene TRBV2, with 8 bases that match TRBD2. J lost 2 bases, V lost 3 bases, and 5 bases had no gene match. Germline V gene lookup returns CDR1 SNHLY and CDR2 FYNNEI. The CDR3 consists of 15 residues. The CDR3 reads CASSEMAGGQETQYF. In nucleotides, the CDR3 is TGTGCCAGCAGTGAGATGGCGGGGGGTCAAGAGACCCAGTACTTC.

The chain combines TRBV9 with TRBJ2-5; D remains unclear. The germline V and J ends were trimmed by 0 bases and 5 bases, with 8 bases remaining between them. Germline values: CDR1 SGDLS, CDR2 YYNGEE. The CDR3 is made up of 13 amino acids. In DNA, the CDR3 is TGTGCCAGCAGCGTAGATCAGGTGGAGACCCAGTACTTC. This gives the protein CASSVDQVETQYF.

In its sample, this clonotype was seen many times. The rearrangement uses TRBV12-3 or TRBV12-4 and TRBJ2-3, with D hard to call. The V end was cut by 0 bases, the J end by 6 bases, with 10 bases between. This CDR3 is built from 14 residues. The CDR3 loop is CASSLATTRDTQYF. DNA for the CDR3: TGTGCCAGCAGTTTAGCGACGACACGGGATACGCAGTATTTT.